This entry describes one TCR beta chain. What it binds is not known. The data were taken from a study of T cells in localized non-small cell lung cancer. Study conclusions and caveats: Compared with tumor, uninvolved adjacent lung displayed greater T cell clonality, ranking highest overall. Heterogeneity within the tumor remains possible, as just one region underwent sequencing. Detection in adjacent lung was observed for a median 57 of the top 100 tumor clones.

V lost 10 bases to trimming and J lost 10 bases, with 25 bases between them. The CDR3 has 14 amino acids. The germline CDR1 and CDR2 sequences are LNHDA and SQIVND (reference sequence). Sequenced by immunoSEQ multiplex PCR; TCRdb stores in-frame clones only, minus some. Among some 90,000 clones listed, over 80% were seen once. This material consisted of peripheral blood, taken before any cancer treatment. The chain couples TRBV19 to TRBJ1-1; the D gene is possibly TRBD1 (5 bases). The TCR originated in a man aged 35-69 years with stage I squamous cell lung carcinoma. CDR3 amino acids: CATLSGTSIRGAFF. CDR3 in DNA: TGTGCCACCCTATCCGGGACGTCGATAAGGGGAGCTTTCTTT.